A selection of T cell receptor beta chains follows, all from one sample in a study of T cells in Graves' hyperthyroidism and ophthalmopathy. TCRdb passed the multiplex PCR reads through MiXCR, listing each CDR3 protein once. In the table there are under 400,000 distinct CDR3 sequences, 15% to 20% of which are singletons. The sequenced sample was blood. These receptors all come from a woman in her 40s with Graves' ophthalmopathy. CDR3s include the opening cysteine and the closing phenylalanine or tryptophan. The order of the fields is clone size, J gene, V gene, D gene, CDR3 protein, CDR3 DNA. D genes are given only for firm matches. The size field is filled for only some rows; it gives once, few, many or a size class.

-	TRBJ1-2	TRBV6-5	-	CASSYLPGSYGYTF	TGTGCCAGCAGTTATCTTCCAGGGTCCTATGGCTACACCTTC
many	TRBJ2-7	TRBV28	TRBD2	CASMTGRAPRAYEQYF	TGTGCCAGCATGACCGGGAGGGCCCCCCGCGCCTACGAGCAGTACTTC
few	TRBJ1-6	TRBV2	TRBD1	CASSSYRGNSPLHF	TGTGCCAGCAGTTCATACAGGGGCAATTCACCCCTCCACTTT
-	TRBJ1-6	TRBV6-1	TRBD1	CASRGEQGAESPLHF	TGTGCCAGCAGGGGGGAACAGGGGGCCGAGTCACCCCTCCACTTT
-	TRBJ2-6	TRBV12-3/TRBV12-4	-	CASSLGQGGPGANVLTF	TGTGCCAGCAGCTTAGGACAGGGAGGGCCTGGGGCCAACGTCCTGACTTTC
many	TRBJ2-7	TRBV7-2	TRBD2	CASSSRGTSGSYEQYF	TGTGCCAGCAGCTCTAGGGGGACTAGCGGGAGTTACGAGCAGTACTTC
-	TRBJ2-2	TRBV2	-	CASKGGASSNTGELFF	TGTGCCAGCAAGGGGGGGGCTAGTTCGAACACCGGGGAGCTGTTTTTT
many	TRBJ1-1	TRBV20-1	-	CSAGRVNTEAFF	TGCAGTGCTGGGAGGGTGAACACTGAAGCTTTCTTT
-	TRBJ1-2	TRBV20-1	TRBD1	CSARDEGRQGDLGYTF	TGCAGTGCTAGAGATGAAGGGCGACAGGGGGACCTGGGCTACACCTTC
many	TRBJ2-5	TRBV9	-	CASGGAWGETQYF	TGTGCCAGCGGAGGGGCCTGGGGGGAGACCCAGTACTTC
-	TRBJ2-2	TRBV2	-	CASNPRAGLNTGELFF	TGTGCCAGCAACCCCAGGGCGGGATTGAACACCGGGGAGCTGTTTTTT
many	TRBJ2-7	TRBV10-3	-	CAISSDSSYEQYF	TGTGCCATCAGTTCAGACAGCTCCTACGAGCAGTACTTC
-	TRBJ2-5	TRBV3-1	TRBD2	CASSLRTSGAEETQYF	TGTGCCAGCAGCCTGAGGACTAGCGGGGCCGAAGAGACCCAGTACTTC
-	TRBJ2-7	TRBV6-2/TRBV6-3	TRBD2	CASSSTSGGFYEQYF	TGTGCCAGCAGTAGTACTAGCGGGGGATTCTACGAGCAGTACTTC
many	TRBJ2-5	TRBV30	TRBD2	CAWNGGGSRETQYF	TGTGCCTGGAATGGTGGCGGGAGCCGAGAGACCCAGTACTTC